The following is a T cell receptor (beta chain) sequence with its context. Its target is not known. The data stem from a study of radiotherapy plus CTLA-4 blockade in lung cancer. Study information: Disease control was achieved by over 25% of patients, and objective responses by 15% to 20%. Findings and limits, study-wide: Per reports, early blood T cell clone dynamics, plus interferon-beta, forecast response most strongly.

Those with chemo-refractory metastatic non-small-cell lung cancer were treated with focal radiation combined with CTLA-4 blockade using ipilimumab. The V gene's germline CDR1 is SGHRS and CDR2 YFSETQ. This CDR3 comprises 16 residues. V lost 0 bases to trimming and J lost 2 bases; unmatched junction nucleotides: 6. The table came from immunoSEQ multiplex PCR; TCRdb's copy has only in-frame clones and leaves some out. Of some 30,000 clones listed, 80% to 90% are singletons. This sequence was found in a human donor with non-small cell lung cancer that progressed on radiotherapy plus ipilimumab. This sample comprised peripheral blood, obtained from a patient treated with radiotherapy plus ipilimumab. The rearrangement links TRBV5-1 to TRBJ1-1, with 8 bases aligning to TRBD1. The CDR3 DNA sequence: TGCGCCAGCAGCTTGGAACAGGGGGGAAGAAACACTGAAGCTTTCTTT. Translating gives CASSLEQGGRNTEAFF.